What follows are 16 T cell receptor beta chains derived from one specimen sequenced in a study of blood T cells in healthy people across ages. A second PCR, run for about 6 to 11 cycles, used a sample-barcoded 5' primer plus a J-beta primer mix. From the 5' RACE reads, TCRdb called clonotypes with MiXCR, one entry per CDR3 protein. The sample consists of approximately 680,000 distinct CDR3 sequences, 32% of them appearing once. The material sequenced was blood. The receptors stem from a woman aged 80 or over in good health.

V and J are TRBV4-2 and TRBJ1-6, with no clear D. Germline V lookup: CDR1 LGHNA, CDR2 YNFKEQ. The CDR3 has 15 amino acids. The germline V and J ends were trimmed by 0 bases and 5 bases, with 8 bases remaining between them. The CDR3 coding sequence is TGTGCCAGCAGCCAAGACGGACCGAATAATTCACCCCTCCACTTT. Translated, it gives CASSQDGPNNSPLHF.

The chain recombines TRBV7-2 with TRBJ2-1; TRBD2 matches 12 bases. The CDR3 sequence is 14 residues long. The J segment lost 7 bases and the V segment lost 4 bases, leaving 2 bases of the junction unmatched. Germline CDR1 SGHTA, CDR2 FQGNSA. CDR3 sequence reads: CASSSTSGRNEQFF. The CDR3 region has the DNA TGTGCCAGCAGCTCAACTAGCGGGAGGAATGAGCAGTTCTTC.

This clonotype appeared a few times. A much larger clone differs from this one at a single base, so this may be a read error. J is TRBJ1-2 and V is TRBV7-2, with a possible D match to TRBD1 (5 bases). The V end was cut by 1 base, the J end by 6 bases, with 12 bases between. The CDR3 totals 14 residues. Germline V gene sequence: CDR1 SGHTA, CDR2 FQGNSA. The CDR3 here is CASSLVRARDGYTF. DNA of the CDR3: TGTGCCAGCAGCTTAGTCAGGGCCCGCGATGGCTACACCTTC. The complete variable domain, with remaining parts taken from reference TRBV7-2 and TRBJ1-2, reads GAGVSQSPSNKVTEKGKDVELRCDPISGHTALYWYRQSLGQGLEFLIYFQGNSAPDKSGLPSDRFSAERTGGSVSTLTIQRTQQEDSAVYLCASSLVRARDGYTFGSGTRLTVV.

This clonotype was observed a handful of times. In DNA form, the CDR3 reads TGTGCCAGCAAGGACTATCATCGAGAGACCCAGTACTTC. It translates to CASKDYHRETQYF. The V call is TRBV21-1, the J call TRBJ2-5; the table assigns TRBD2, which was not confirmed against the DNA. TRBV21-1 has pseudogene status. The CDR3 is made up of 13 amino acids.

This clonotype has a handful of counts. This chain connects TRBV6-5 to TRBJ2-7; TRBD1 agrees at 7 bases. V shed 5 bases, J shed 2 bases, and the junction held 12 bases outside the gene matches. The CDR3 runs to 16 residues. CDR1 and CDR2 from the germline V gene are MNHEY and SVGAGI. DNA of the CDR3: TGTGCCAGCAGTCGAGTGACAGGGCTTTCAACCTACGAGCAGTACTTC. Its protein product is CASSRVTGLSTYEQYF.

The chain joins TRBV5-1 to TRBJ1-2; D is uncertain. The CDR3 has 13 amino acids. In germline, CDR1 is SGHRS, CDR2 YFSETQ. Trimming took off 0 bases at V and 6 bases at J, with 9 bases between the two ends. The CDR3, as DNA: TGCGCCAGCAGCTTGGAGGGTGCGAATGGCTACACCTTC. Translating gives CASSLEGANGYTF.

This clonotype was counted once. The chain couples TRBV7-2 to TRBJ2-3, with a tentative D call TRBD1 (6 bases). This CDR3 spans 14 amino acids. Germline V gene sequence: CDR1 SGHTA, CDR2 FQGNSA. V was cut by 5 bases and J by 4 bases, with 13 bases left in between. CDR3 region: CASSPRQGSDTQYF. In DNA form, the CDR3 reads TGTGCCAGCAGCCCCCGCCAGGGGTCAGATACGCAGTATTTT.

The chain carries TRBV9 and TRBJ2-3, with D unclear. CDR1 is SGDLS and CDR2 is YYNGEE in the germline V gene. Trimming cost V 0 bases and J 2 bases, with 13 bases left between them. This CDR3 is built from 16 residues. Here the CDR3 reads CASSVADGRSTDTQYF. CDR3 coding DNA: TGTGCCAGCAGCGTAGCGGACGGCCGCTCCACAGATACGCAGTATTTT.

Details on this clonotype: A single base separates this from a much larger clone, so it may be a read error. The chain joins TRBV28 to TRBJ2-5; TRBD2 matches at 7 bases. Judging by the DNA end, TRBJ2-7 fits better; the J call may be wrong. The CDR3 loop spans 14 amino acids. Germline CDR1 reads MDHEN; CDR2 reads SYDVKM. The CDR3 DNA follows: TGTGCCAGCAGTTGGGAGGGAAACGGTCGCGAGCAGTACTTC. Amino acid sequence: CASSWEGNGREQYF.

This clonotype was counted ten times or more. The chain recombines TRBV7-3 with TRBJ1-6; TRBD1 agrees at 7 bases. This CDR3 has 19 residues. CDR1 is SGHTA, CDR2 FQGTGA, per germline. V trimming: 4 bases; J trimming: 0 bases; junction bases outside the gene matches: 12. The CDR3 is CASSSAVGQDSSYNSPLHF. CDR3 in DNA: TGTGCCAGCAGCTCCGCCGTTGGACAGGATAGCTCCTATAATTCACCCCTCCACTTT.

The chain carries TRBV20-1 and TRBJ2-5, with TRBD2 matching over 8 bases. V dropped 0 bases and J dropped 4; count of bases not matched to a gene: 13. The CDR3 runs to 17 residues. Germline V CDR1 and CDR2: DFQATT, SNEGSKA (reference sequence). CDR3 DNA: TGCAGTGCTAGAGATGGGGGGACTAGGTTGCTCCGAGAGACCCAGTACTTC. Translation gives CSARDGGTRLLRETQYF.

For this clonotype: A much larger clonotype is one base distant, so this may be a read error. V and J are TRBV5-1 and TRBJ2-4; D ambiguous. The CDR3 runs to 16 residues. Germline CDR1 reads SGHRS; CDR2 reads YFSETQ. The CDR3 DNA reads as TGCACCAGCAGCTTGGGTCTACTTGGGGCCAAAAACATTCAGTACTTC. It translates to CTSSLGLLGAKNIQYF. Drawing the rest from reference TRBV5-1 and TRBJ2-4, the complete variable domain is KAGVTQTPRYLIKTRGQQVTLSCSPISGHRSVSWYQQTPGQGLQFLFEYFSETQRNKGNFPGRFSGRQFSNSRSEMNVSTLELGDSALYLCTSSLGLLGAKNIQYFGAGTRLSVL.

This clonotype came up many times. The chain recombines TRBV5-1 with TRBJ2-3, with 11 bases matching TRBD2. The CDR3 is 15 residues long. V lost 3 bases and J lost 6; bases outside the gene matches: 6. Per germline, CDR1 SGHRS and CDR2 YFSETQ. CDR3: CASSSSSGGPDTQYF. The CDR3 DNA follows: TGCGCCAGCAGCTCATCTAGCGGGGGGCCGGATACGCAGTATTTT. Looking up the rest from reference TRBV5-1 and TRBJ2-3 gives the full variable domain: KAGVTQTPRYLIKTRGQQVTLSCSPISGHRSVSWYQQTPGQGLQFLFEYFSETQRNKGNFPGRFSGRQFSNSRSEMNVSTLELGDSALYLCASSSSSGGPDTQYFGPGTRLTVL.

This sequence joins TRBV2 and TRBJ2-3; D is tentatively TRBD1 or TRBD2 (5 bases each). The V end lost 8 bases, the J end lost 2 bases, and 44 bases lay between the germline ends. Germline V gene lookup returns CDR1 SNHLY and CDR2 FYNNEI. CDR3 length: 24 amino acids. Written as DNA, the CDR3 is TGTGCCAGCCCTCCCCGGTGGGGGACCAAGGCTAATTTATTCGCTACCCTATCCACAGATACGCAGTATTTT. It encodes CASPPRWGTKANLFATLSTDTQYF.

This clonotype came up many times. In nucleotides, the CDR3 is TGCGCCAGCCAATCCTCGGGACAGAACAATGAGCAGTTCTTC. Translation: CASQSSGQNNEQFF. The V gene is TRBV5-1, the J gene TRBJ2-1; 7 positions match TRBD1. Germline V gene sequence: CDR1 SGHRS, CDR2 YFSETQ. CDR3 length equals 14 residues. Trimming removed 7 bases from V and 5 bases from J; junction bases left unmatched: 9.

CDR3 region: CASSSSGGLHNEQFF. The CDR3 DNA reads as TGTGCCAGCAGTTCCAGCGGGGGACTTCACAATGAGCAGTTCTTC. The rearrangement links TRBV6-2 or TRBV6-3 to TRBJ2-1; 8 bases agree with TRBD2. Germline V lookup: CDR1 MNHEY, CDR2 SVGEGT. V lost 4 bases to trimming and J lost 5 bases; unmatched junction nucleotides: 7. The CDR3 is 15 residues long.